The 32 T cell receptor beta chains below come from one sample, sequenced in a study of blood T cell repertoires in COVID-19. Data came from immunoSEQ multiplex PCR; TCRdb stores just in-frame clones and leaves some out. The profile covers around 140,000 clones, with 65% to 80% appearing a single time and 1.5% to 2.5% taken by the ten largest. Sequenced material: peripheral blood. Source of these receptors: a woman in her sixties or seventies with acute or convalescent COVID-19.

The chain carries TRBV6-5 and TRBJ2-7; 10 bases map to TRBD1. The germline gives CDR1 MNHEY, CDR2 SVGAGI. This CDR3 spans 13 amino acids. Unmatched junction bases numbered 5, after V lost 7 bases and J lost 5 bases. For the CDR3, the DNA is TGTGCCAGCACCCCGGGACAGGGGCACGAGCAGTACTTC. It translates to CASTPGQGHEQYF.

In this sample, this clone turned up a few times. The CDR3 DNA reads as TGTGCCAGCAGTTTAAGCCAGGGGAACACTGAAGCTTTCTTT. Its protein product is CASSLSQGNTEAFF. This chain uses TRBV28 with TRBJ1-1, with D perhaps matching TRBD1 (5 bases). The V end was cut by 2 bases, the J end by 1 base, with 8 bases between. Germline values: CDR1 MDHEN, CDR2 SYDVKM. This CDR3 region has 14 residues.

This chain uses TRBV19 with TRBJ2-3; D uncertain. Germline-derived CDR1 and CDR2 are LNHDA and SQIVND (reference sequence). V was trimmed by 3 bases and J by 8 bases, leaving 9 bases between them. CDR3 length equals 12 residues. The CDR3 sequence is CASSIYSGTQYF. DNA of the CDR3: TGTGCCAGTAGTATCTATTCGGGTACGCAGTATTTT.

This clone was picked up a small number of times. The chain has TRBV18 and TRBJ1-5; tentative D call: TRBD1 (5 bases). V lost 3 bases, J lost 2 bases, and 11 bases lay in between. This CDR3 is built from 15 residues. Germline V CDR1 and CDR2: KGHSH, LQKENI. This CDR3 is CASSPSGGGNQPQHF. CDR3 DNA: TGTGCCAGCTCACCCTCCGGGGGTGGCAATCAGCCCCAGCATTTT.

The chain has TRBV15 and TRBJ2-2, with 7 positions matching TRBD2. J gave up 5 bases and V 0 bases, and 3 bases lay outside the gene matches. This CDR3 spans 15 amino acids. Germline CDR1 reads LNHNV; CDR2 reads YYDKDF (reference sequence). CDR3 sequence reads: CATSRDLAVTGELFF. The CDR3 DNA sequence: TGTGCCACCAGCAGAGATCTAGCGGTGACCGGGGAGCTGTTTTTT.

The CDR3 loop reads CATSRVPGSSYNEQFF. DNA for the CDR3: TGTGCCACCAGCAGAGTGCCGGGGAGCTCCTACAATGAGCAGTTCTTC. V gene TRBV15 combines with J gene TRBJ2-1, with a weak D call TRBD2 (5 bases). The V gene lost 1 base and the J gene lost 0 bases, with 10 bases spanning the gap. The CDR3 contains 16 residues. Looked up from germline, CDR1 is LNHNV and CDR2 is YYDKDF (reference sequence).

V gene TRBV5-1 combines with J gene TRBJ2-3; 7 bases match TRBD1. After removal of 4 bases from V and 10 bases from J, the junction contained 15 bases not matched to a gene. The CDR3 length is 15 residues. The germline V gene encodes CDR1 SGHRS and CDR2 YFSETQ. The CDR3 loop is CASSLWGDRASAQYF. CDR3 DNA: TGCGCCAGCAGCCTGTGGGGCGACAGGGCGTCTGCGCAGTATTTT.

The gene calls are TRBV2 and TRBJ2-7; D is ambiguous. CDR1 SNHLY and CDR2 FYNNEI come from the germline V gene. The CDR3 runs to 14 residues. Trimming took 2 bases from V and 9 from J, leaving 17 bases between them. The CDR3 nucleotides read TGTGCCAGCAGTGAACCGCTTGACACCCTTAGGCAGTACTTC. Protein: CASSEPLDTLRQYF.

V and J are TRBV3-1 (or the pseudogene TRBV3-2) and TRBJ2-7; TRBD1 matches at 7 bases. The CDR3 sequence is 18 residues long. CDR1 and CDR2 from the germline V gene are LGHDT and YNNKEL (reference sequence). V was pared by 0 bases and J by 2 bases, with 13 bases of the junction left unmatched. CDR3 DNA: TGTGCCAGCAGCCAAGATGGGGACAGTGGAGGTTACCCCTACGAGCAGTACTTC. Its translation is CASSQDGDSGGYPYEQYF.

In its sample, this clone was seen a few times. The V gene is TRBV6-5, the J gene TRBJ1-5; D may be TRBD1 (6 bases). The germline V gene has CDR1 MNHEY and CDR2 SVGAGI. V was pared by 6 bases and J by 2 bases, with 11 bases between. The CDR3 is made up of 14 amino acids. The CDR3 DNA reads TGTGCCAGCAGAACAGGGTCGGGCAATCAGCCCCAGCATTTT. Protein: CASRTGSGNQPQHF.

The V call is TRBV2, the J call TRBJ2-1; D possibly corresponds to TRBD1 (5 bases). Germline V gene sequence: CDR1 SNHLY, CDR2 FYNNEI. There are 14 residues in the CDR3. V shed 6 bases and J shed 6 bases, with 15 bases lying between them. The CDR3 spells CASSPGALINEQFF. The CDR3, as DNA: TGTGCCAGCAGCCCTGGGGCCTTGATCAATGAGCAGTTCTTC.

The chain links TRBV30 to TRBJ2-2, with 10 bases aligning to TRBD2. The CDR3 runs 13 residues. Germline V gives CDR1 GTSNPN, CDR2 SVGIG (reference sequence). Trimming at V came to 8 bases and at J to 3 bases, leaving 3 bases not matched to a gene. CDR3 amino acids: CAPSGRDTGELFF. In nucleotides, the CDR3 is TGTGCCCCTAGCGGGAGAGACACCGGGGAGCTGTTTTTT.

This clone occurred a few times. CDR3 DNA: TGTGCCAGCAGCTCCTTTAGCGGGAGTCGTAATGAGCAGTTCTTC. Protein product: CASSSFSGSRNEQFF. The V gene is TRBV7-9, the J gene TRBJ2-1, with TRBD2 identical over 9 bases. Trimming cost V 4 bases and J 7 bases; bases outside gene matches: 8. Germline V gene data show CDR1 as SEHNR and CDR2 as FQNEAQ (reference sequence). The CDR3 runs to 15 residues.

The chain recombines TRBV28 with TRBJ1-1, with 10 bases that match TRBD1. Germline V gives CDR1 MDHEN, CDR2 SYDVKM. This CDR3 contains 16 residues. V lost 6 bases, J lost 3 bases, and 10 bases stayed unmatched. The CDR3 loop reads CASSRGTGETYTEAFF. CDR3 coding DNA: TGTGCCAGCAGCCGCGGGACAGGGGAGACCTACACTGAAGCTTTCTTT.

The chain couples TRBV7-2 to TRBJ2-3, with 7 positions matching TRBD2. This CDR3 has 15 residues. Germline V gene data show CDR1 as SGHTA and CDR2 as FQGNSA. V gave up 6 bases and J gave up 3 bases; unmatched junction bases: 9. The CDR3: CASRRTSFATDTQYF. CDR3 DNA: TGTGCCAGCAGACGGACTAGTTTTGCGACAGATACGCAGTATTTT.

This clone came up once. The V and J genes are TRBV14 and TRBJ2-7; 8 positions match TRBD1. The ends lost 5 bases at V and 3 bases at J; junction bases unmatched: 3. Germline V gives CDR1 SGHDN, CDR2 FVKESK. This CDR3 is 13 amino acids long. The CDR3 protein is CASSKTGVYEQYF. The CDR3 region has the DNA TGTGCCAGCAGCAAGACAGGGGTCTACGAGCAGTACTTC. Full variable domain (outside the CDR3, taken from reference TRBV14 and TRBJ2-7): EAGVTQFPSHSVIEKGQTVTLRCDPISGHDNLYWYRRVMGKEIKFLLHFVKESKQDESGMPNNRFLAERTGGTYSTLKVQPAELEDSGVYFCASSKTGVYEQYFGPGTRLTVT.

This clone was seen more than once but under ten times. This sample includes further DNA sequences coding for the same CDR3. The chain joins TRBV12-3 or TRBV12-4 to TRBJ2-7; D not certain. There are 12 residues in the CDR3. Deletions cut 5 bases from V and 3 bases from J, with 8 bases between. The CDR3 coding sequence is TGTGCCAGCAGTCCCCTAGGCTACGAGCAGTACTTC. Translated: CASSPLGYEQYF.

V gene TRBV7-9 combines with J gene TRBJ2-2; D unclear. Trimming took off 6 bases at V and 6 bases at J, with 14 bases between the two ends. This CDR3 contains 14 residues. Germline V gives CDR1 SEHNR, CDR2 FQNEAQ (reference sequence). As DNA, the CDR3 is TGTGCCAGCAGTTCCGAACTGAGTCCCGGGGAGCTGTTTTTT. This gives the protein CASSSELSPGELFF.

J is TRBJ1-5 and V is TRBV19, with D unresolved. This CDR3 comprises 15 residues. The V and J ends lost 5 bases and 1 base respectively, with 12 bases between them. CDR1 is LNHDA and CDR2 is SQIVND in the germline V gene (reference sequence). CDR3 region: CASSPDGGSNQPQHF. Written as DNA, the CDR3 is TGTGCCAGTAGTCCGGACGGAGGGAGCAATCAGCCCCAGCATTTT.

The genes are TRBV5-6 and TRBJ2-7; no clear D. V shed 0 bases and J shed 2 bases, with 9 bases lying between them. Germline V gene sequence: CDR1 SGHDT, CDR2 YYEEEE. The CDR3 extends over 14 amino acids. The chain's CDR3 is CASSLAGGAYEQYF. CDR3 sequence (DNA): TGTGCCAGCAGCTTGGCCGGCGGAGCCTACGAGCAGTACTTC.

The chain links TRBV19 to TRBJ1-5; 11 bases are a match to TRBD1. The CDR3 totals 15 residues. Germline CDR1 reads LNHDA; CDR2 reads SQIVND (reference sequence). The ends lost 3 bases at V and 2 bases at J; junction bases unmatched: 0. CDR3 loop: CASSMGQGGNQPQHF. In DNA form, the CDR3 reads TGTGCCAGTAGTATGGGACAGGGGGGCAATCAGCCCCAGCATTTT.

V is TRBV6-4 and J is TRBJ2-2, with 9 bases aligning to TRBD2. Trimming took 4 bases from V and 0 from J; bases not matched to a gene: 6. Germline values: CDR1 MRHNA, CDR2 SNTAGT. The CDR3 runs 17 residues. The DNA of the CDR3 is TGTGCCAGCAGTGCTATAGCGGGAGCCTCGAACACCGGGGAGCTGTTTTTT. It yields the protein CASSAIAGASNTGELFF.

The chain recombines TRBV15 with TRBJ1-2; tentatively, D is TRBD1 (6 bases). The CDR3 has 15 residues. Trimming removed 0 bases from V and 7 bases from J, with 15 bases in between. Germline V gene sequence: CDR1 LNHNV, CDR2 YYDKDF (reference sequence). CDR3: CATSREGFTGSGYTF. The CDR3 nucleotides are TGTGCCACCAGCAGAGAGGGGTTTACAGGGTCTGGCTACACCTTC.

This chain uses TRBV27 with TRBJ2-7, with 8 bases that match TRBD1. This CDR3 has 13 residues. CDR1 is MNHEY and CDR2 is SMNVEV in the germline V gene (reference sequence). Unmatched junction bases numbered 3, after V lost 5 bases and J lost 3 bases. The CDR3 loop reads CASSLGTGYEQYF. The DNA of the CDR3 is TGTGCCAGCAGTCTCGGGACAGGCTACGAGCAGTACTTC.

V usage is TRBV15 and J usage is TRBJ1-1; D remains unclear. Per the germline V gene, CDR1 is LNHNV and CDR2 is YYDKDF (reference sequence). The ends were cut back, 3 bases at V and 4 bases at J, with 12 bases in the middle. This CDR3 region has 14 residues. In DNA form, the CDR3 reads TGTGCCACCAGCAGTCTATCGGGTTCCACTGAAGCTTTCTTT. Protein product: CATSSLSGSTEAFF. Full variable domain (rest looked up from reference TRBV15 and TRBJ1-1): DAMVIQNPRYQVTQFGKPVTLSCSQTLNHNVMYWYQQKSSQAPKLLFHYYDKDFNNEADTPDNFQSRRPNTSFCFLDIRSPGLGDTAMYLCATSSLSGSTEAFFGQGTRLTVV.

This chain links TRBV3-1 (or the pseudogene TRBV3-2) with TRBJ1-6; 8 nucleotides align to TRBD1. Germline lookup yields CDR1 LGHDT and CDR2 YNNKEL (reference sequence). This CDR3 region has 15 residues. V lost 2 bases to trimming and J lost 6 bases; unmatched junction nucleotides: 3. The CDR3, as DNA: TGTGCCAGCAGCCAACGGACAGGGATTAATTCACCCCTCCACTTT. Its protein product is CASSQRTGINSPLHF.

The rearrangement uses TRBV6-4 and TRBJ2-2; D gene uncertain. Trimming pared 4 bases from V and 2 bases from J, leaving 8 bases between. CDR3 length: 14 residues. Germline V CDR1 and CDR2: MRHNA, SNTAGT. The DNA for the CDR3 is TGTGCCAGCAGTGTCGTCCCTAACACCGGGGAGCTGTTTTTT. Encoded protein: CASSVVPNTGELFF.

The chain is built from TRBV19 and TRBJ2-1, with 8 positions matching TRBD2. Unmatched junction bases numbered 15, after V lost 4 bases and J lost 7 bases. The germline V gene encodes CDR1 LNHDA and CDR2 SQIVND (reference sequence). The CDR3 sequence is 17 residues long. CDR3 in amino acids: CASSRERVAGRSNEQFF. Here the CDR3 DNA reads TGTGCCAGTAGTAGGGAACGGGTAGCGGGAAGATCAAATGAGCAGTTCTTC.

V usage is TRBV2 and J usage is TRBJ2-2; 9 positions match TRBD2. Germline V lookup: CDR1 SNHLY, CDR2 FYNNEI. After removal of 4 bases from V and 7 bases from J, the junction contained 10 bases not matched to a gene. The CDR3 runs 16 residues. DNA for the CDR3: TGTGCCAGCAGTGTAATACCAGCGGGAGGAGGCGGGGAGCTGTTTTTT. Amino acids: CASSVIPAGGGGELFF.

The chain uses TRBV25-1 and TRBJ2-1, with TRBD1 as a possible D gene (6 bases). The CDR3 extends over 16 amino acids. Germline CDR1 MGHDK, CDR2 SYGVNS. CDR3 in amino acids: CAKGGSGPSSYNEQFF. CDR3 DNA: TGTGCTAAAGGGGGATCGGGACCCAGCTCCTACAATGAGCAGTTCTTC.

The table lists this clone with a few counts. CDR3 residues: CSVAQGTDIQYF. CDR3 bases: TGCAGCGTAGCGCAGGGTACGGACATTCAGTACTTC. The V gene is TRBV29-1, the J gene TRBJ2-4; tentative D call: TRBD1 (5 bases). This CDR3 contains 12 residues. Germline CDR1 reads SQVTM; CDR2 reads ANQGSEA. V dropped 6 bases and J dropped 8 bases, with 14 bases sitting between them.

The chain's CDR3 is CATKPGTMSYEQYF. The CDR3 region has the DNA TGTGCCACAAAGCCGGGAACGATGTCCTACGAGCAGTACTTC. The V gene is TRBV19, the J gene TRBJ2-7, with a possible D match to TRBD2 (5 bases). From germline, CDR1 is LNHDA and CDR2 SQIVND (reference sequence). V lost 10 bases, J lost 1 base, and 17 bases lay in between. This CDR3 contains 14 residues.